This T cell receptor beta chain originates from a study of blood T cell repertoires in COVID-19. Only in-frame clones appear in the TCRdb table, and some are missing; sequencing was by immunoSEQ multiplex PCR. The sample lists around 150,000 clones, 70% to 90% occurring once. The CDR3 consists of 12 residues. V gave up 7 bases and J gave up 2 bases, with 11 bases separating them. In germline, CDR1 is GTSNPN, CDR2 SVGIG (reference sequence). The receptor comes from a woman aged 60-75 years with COVID-19, enrolled during active disease. The rearrangement links TRBV30 to TRBJ1-1; D remains ambiguous. What was sequenced was peripheral blood. The CDR3 nucleotides read TGTGCCTTCTCCAGCGTAAACACTGAAGCTTTCTTT. It yields the protein CAFSSVNTEAFF.